The 2 T cell receptor beta chains in this list originate from one sample, sequenced in a study of blood T cell repertoires in COVID-19. TCRdb keeps only in-frame clones here, not all; method: immunoSEQ multiplex PCR. Here the sample spans more than 250,000 clones, 92% being singletons. The source material was PBMCs or T cells enriched from blood (not recorded which). The receptors shown here come from a young woman who had recovered from COVID-19.

V gene TRBV2 combines with J gene TRBJ1-3, with 10 positions matching TRBD1. The junction had 1 base not matched to a gene; V was cut back by 6 bases and J by 2 bases. CDR1 is SNHLY and CDR2 is FYNNEI in the germline V gene. CDR3 size: 14 residues. The CDR3 region has the DNA TGTGCCAGCAGCGGGACAGGGGCTGGAAACACCATATATTTT. It codes for CASSGTGAGNTIYF.

V and J are TRBV30 and TRBJ2-7; 9 bases match TRBD2. Germline V CDR1 and CDR2: GTSNPN, SVGIG (reference sequence). The CDR3 sequence is 16 residues long. V lost 3 bases to trimming and J lost 4 bases; unmatched junction nucleotides: 13. The CDR3 sequence is CAWRAGGIRPLYEQYF. In DNA, the CDR3 is TGTGCCTGGAGGGCGGGAGGGATACGACCCTTATACGAGCAGTACTTC.